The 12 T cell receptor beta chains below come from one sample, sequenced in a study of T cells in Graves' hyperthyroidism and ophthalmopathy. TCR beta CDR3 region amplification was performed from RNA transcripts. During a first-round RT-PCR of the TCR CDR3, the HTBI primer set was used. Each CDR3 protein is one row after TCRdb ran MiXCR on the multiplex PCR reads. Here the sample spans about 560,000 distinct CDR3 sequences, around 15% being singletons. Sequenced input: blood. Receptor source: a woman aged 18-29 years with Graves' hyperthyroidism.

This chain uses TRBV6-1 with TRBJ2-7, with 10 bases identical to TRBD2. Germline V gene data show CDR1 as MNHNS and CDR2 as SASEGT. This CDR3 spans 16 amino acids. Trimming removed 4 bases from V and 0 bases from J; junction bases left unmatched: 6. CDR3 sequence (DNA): TGTGCCAGCAGTGCCCTTAGCGGGAGGTCCTCCTACGAGCAGTACTTC. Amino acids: CASSALSGRSSYEQYF.

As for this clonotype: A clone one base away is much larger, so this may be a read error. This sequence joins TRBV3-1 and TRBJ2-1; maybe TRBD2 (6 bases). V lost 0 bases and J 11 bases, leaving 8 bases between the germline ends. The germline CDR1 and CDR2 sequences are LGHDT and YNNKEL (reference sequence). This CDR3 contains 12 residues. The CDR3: CASSQERTKQFF. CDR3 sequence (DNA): TGTGCCAGCAGCCAAGAGAGGACTAAGCAGTTCTTC.

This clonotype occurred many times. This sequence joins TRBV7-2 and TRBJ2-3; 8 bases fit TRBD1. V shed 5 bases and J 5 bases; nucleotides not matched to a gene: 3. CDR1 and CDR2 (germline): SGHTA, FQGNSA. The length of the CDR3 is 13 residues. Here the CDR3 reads CASSMDREDTQYF. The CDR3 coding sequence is TGTGCCAGCAGCATGGACAGGGAAGATACGCAGTATTTT.

CDR3 loop: CASSGGSLVDTQYF. The DNA for the CDR3 is TGCGCCAGCAGCGGGGGAAGTCTTGTGGATACGCAGTATTTT. V and J are TRBV5-1 and TRBJ2-3, with D possibly being TRBD1 or TRBD2 (5 bases each). The CDR3 loop spans 14 amino acids. Germline V gene data show CDR1 as SGHRS and CDR2 as YFSETQ. The V gene lost 4 bases and the J gene lost 6 bases, with 15 bases spanning the gap.

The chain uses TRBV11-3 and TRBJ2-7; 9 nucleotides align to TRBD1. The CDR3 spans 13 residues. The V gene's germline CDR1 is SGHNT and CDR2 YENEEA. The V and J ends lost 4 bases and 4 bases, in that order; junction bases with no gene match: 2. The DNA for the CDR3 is TGTGCCAGCAGCTGGGGACAGGGATACGAGCAGTACTTC. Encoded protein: CASSWGQGYEQYF.

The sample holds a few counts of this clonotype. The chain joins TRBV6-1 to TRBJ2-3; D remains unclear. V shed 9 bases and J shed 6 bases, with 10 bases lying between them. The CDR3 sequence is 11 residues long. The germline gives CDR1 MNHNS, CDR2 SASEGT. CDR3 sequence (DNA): TGTGCCAGTCAAAGTGCGGATACGCAGTATTTT. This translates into CASQSADTQYF.

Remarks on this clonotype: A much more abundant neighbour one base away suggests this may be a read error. CDR3 protein: CASSLGGRGFPLGHVYELYF. DNA for the CDR3: TGTGCCAGCAGCTTAGGGGGTAGGGGTTTTCCCCTAGGTCACGTCTACGAGCTGTACTTC. This rearrangement joins TRBV7-2 to TRBJ2-7, with a weak D call TRBD1 (5 bases). Germline CDR1 and CDR2: SGHTA and FQGNSA. The CDR3 has 20 amino acids.

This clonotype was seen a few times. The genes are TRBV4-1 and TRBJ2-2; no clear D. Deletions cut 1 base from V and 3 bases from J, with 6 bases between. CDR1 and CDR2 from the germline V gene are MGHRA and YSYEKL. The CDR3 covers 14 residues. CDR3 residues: CASSQGLHTGELFF. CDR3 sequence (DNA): TGCGCCAGCAGCCAAGGACTCCACACCGGGGAGCTGTTTTTT.

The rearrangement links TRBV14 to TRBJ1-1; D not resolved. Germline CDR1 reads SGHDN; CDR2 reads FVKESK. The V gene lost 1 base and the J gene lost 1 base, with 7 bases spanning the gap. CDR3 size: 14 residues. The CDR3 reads CASSQVSGNTEAFF. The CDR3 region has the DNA TGTGCCAGCAGCCAAGTTTCAGGGAACACTGAAGCTTTCTTT. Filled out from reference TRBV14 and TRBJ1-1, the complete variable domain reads EAGVTQFPSHSVIEKGQTVTLRCDPISGHDNLYWYRRVMGKEIKFLLHFVKESKQDESGMPNNRFLAERTGGTYSTLKVQPAELEDSGVYFCASSQVSGNTEAFFGQGTRLTVV.

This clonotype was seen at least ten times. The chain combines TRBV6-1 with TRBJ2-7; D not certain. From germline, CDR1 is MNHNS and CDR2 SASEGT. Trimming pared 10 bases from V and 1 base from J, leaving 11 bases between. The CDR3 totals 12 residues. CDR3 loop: CANGGGSYEQYF. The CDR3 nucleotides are TGTGCCAACGGCGGCGGTTCCTACGAGCAGTACTTC.

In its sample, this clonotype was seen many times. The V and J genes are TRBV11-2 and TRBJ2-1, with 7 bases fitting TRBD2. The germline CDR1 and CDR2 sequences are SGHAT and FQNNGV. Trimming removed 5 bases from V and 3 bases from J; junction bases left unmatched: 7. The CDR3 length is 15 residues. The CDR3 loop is CASSPRAGIYNEQFF. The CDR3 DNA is TGTGCCAGCAGCCCGAGAGCGGGGATCTACAATGAGCAGTTCTTC.

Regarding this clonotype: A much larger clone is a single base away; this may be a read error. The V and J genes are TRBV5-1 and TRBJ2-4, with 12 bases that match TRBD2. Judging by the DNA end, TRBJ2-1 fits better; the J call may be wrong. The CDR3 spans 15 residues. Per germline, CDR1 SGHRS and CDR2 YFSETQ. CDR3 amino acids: CASSEGLAGKNIQFF. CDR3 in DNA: TGCGCCAGCAGCGAGGGACTAGCGGGCAAAAACATTCAGTTCTTC.